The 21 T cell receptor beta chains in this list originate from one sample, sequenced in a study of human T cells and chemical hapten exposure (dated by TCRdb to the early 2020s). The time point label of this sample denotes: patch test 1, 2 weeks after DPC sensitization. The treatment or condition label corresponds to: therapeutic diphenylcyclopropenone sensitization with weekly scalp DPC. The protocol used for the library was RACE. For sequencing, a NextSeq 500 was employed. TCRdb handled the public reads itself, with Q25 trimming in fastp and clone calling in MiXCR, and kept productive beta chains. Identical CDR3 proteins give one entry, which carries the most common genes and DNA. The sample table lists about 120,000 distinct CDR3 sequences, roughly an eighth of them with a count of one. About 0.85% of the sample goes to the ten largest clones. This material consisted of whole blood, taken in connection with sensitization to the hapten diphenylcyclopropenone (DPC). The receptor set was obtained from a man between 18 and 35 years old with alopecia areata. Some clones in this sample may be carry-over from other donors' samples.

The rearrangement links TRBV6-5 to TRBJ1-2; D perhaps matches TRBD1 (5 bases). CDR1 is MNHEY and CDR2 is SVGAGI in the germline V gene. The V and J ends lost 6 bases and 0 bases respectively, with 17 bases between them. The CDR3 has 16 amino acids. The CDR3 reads CASSPPGPPSNYGYTF. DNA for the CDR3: TGTGCCAGCAGCCCACCGGGACCGCCGTCTAACTATGGCTACACCTTC.

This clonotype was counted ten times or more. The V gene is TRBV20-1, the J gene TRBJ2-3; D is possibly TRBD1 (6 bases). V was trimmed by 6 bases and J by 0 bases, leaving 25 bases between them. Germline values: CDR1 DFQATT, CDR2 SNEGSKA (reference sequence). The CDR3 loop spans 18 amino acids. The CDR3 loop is CSASGTQGRSSSTDTQYF. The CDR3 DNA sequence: TGCAGTGCATCCGGGACACAGGGAAGAAGCAGTAGCACAGATACGCAGTATTTT.

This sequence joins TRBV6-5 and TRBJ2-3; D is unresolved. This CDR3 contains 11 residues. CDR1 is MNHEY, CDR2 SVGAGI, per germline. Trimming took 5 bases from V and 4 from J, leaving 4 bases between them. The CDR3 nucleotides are TGTGCCAGCAGTCGGTCAGATACGCAGTATTTT. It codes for CASSRSDTQYF.

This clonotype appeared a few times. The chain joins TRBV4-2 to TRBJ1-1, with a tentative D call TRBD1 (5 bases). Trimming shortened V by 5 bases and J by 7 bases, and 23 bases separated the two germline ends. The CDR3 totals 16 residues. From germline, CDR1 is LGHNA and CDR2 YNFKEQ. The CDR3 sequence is CASSATSIRGGSEAFF. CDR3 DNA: TGTGCCAGCAGCGCTACCTCGATCCGGGGCGGGAGTGAAGCTTTCTTT.

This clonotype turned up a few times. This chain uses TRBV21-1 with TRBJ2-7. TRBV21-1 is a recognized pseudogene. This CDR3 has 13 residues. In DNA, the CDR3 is TGTGCCAGCAGCAAATATGCGCAAAGGGAGCAGTACGTC. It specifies CASSKYAQREQYV.

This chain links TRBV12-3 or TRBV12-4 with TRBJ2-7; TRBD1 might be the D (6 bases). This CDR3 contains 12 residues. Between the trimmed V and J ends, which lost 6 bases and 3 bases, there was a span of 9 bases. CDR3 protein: CASSIGGYEQYF. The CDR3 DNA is TGTGCCAGCAGCATAGGGGGCTACGAGCAGTACTTC.

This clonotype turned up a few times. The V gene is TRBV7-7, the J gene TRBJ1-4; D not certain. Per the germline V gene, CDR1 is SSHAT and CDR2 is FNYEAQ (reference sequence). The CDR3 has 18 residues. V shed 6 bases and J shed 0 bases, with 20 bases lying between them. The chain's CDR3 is CASSCYDGKLTTNEKLFF. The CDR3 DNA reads TGTGCCAGCAGTTGCTACGACGGAAAATTGACAACTAATGAAAAACTGTTTTTT.

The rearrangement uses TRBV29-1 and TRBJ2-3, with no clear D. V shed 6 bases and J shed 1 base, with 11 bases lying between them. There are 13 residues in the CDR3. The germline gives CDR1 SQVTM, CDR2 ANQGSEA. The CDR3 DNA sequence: TGCAGCGTGGGTGGGGTTGGCACAGATACGCAGTATTTT. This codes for CSVGGVGTDTQYF.

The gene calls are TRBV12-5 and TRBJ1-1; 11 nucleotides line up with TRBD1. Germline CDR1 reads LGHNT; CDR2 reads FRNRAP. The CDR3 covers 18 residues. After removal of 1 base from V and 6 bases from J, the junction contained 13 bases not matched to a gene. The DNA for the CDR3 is TGTGCTAGTGGTTTGGCATCCTTCCGGGACAGGGGGTTCCCTGAAGCTTTCTTT. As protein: CASGLASFRDRGFPEAFF.

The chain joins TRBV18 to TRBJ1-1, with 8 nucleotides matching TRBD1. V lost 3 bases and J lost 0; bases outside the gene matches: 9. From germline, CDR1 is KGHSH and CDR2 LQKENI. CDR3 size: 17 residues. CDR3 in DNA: TGTGCCAGCTCACCTCAGAGACAGGGGATGATGAACACTGAAGCTTTCTTT. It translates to CASSPQRQGMMNTEAFF.

The CDR3 region has the DNA TGCGCCAGCAGTGAGACTAGCGGAGGTCAGGAGACCCAGTACTTC. It translates to CASSETSGGQETQYF. V and J are TRBV10-1 and TRBJ2-5; 8 positions match TRBD2. The V segment lost 2 bases and the J segment 5 bases; nucleotides outside the gene matches: 7. From germline, CDR1 is WNHNN and CDR2 SYGVQD (reference sequence). The CDR3 covers 15 residues.

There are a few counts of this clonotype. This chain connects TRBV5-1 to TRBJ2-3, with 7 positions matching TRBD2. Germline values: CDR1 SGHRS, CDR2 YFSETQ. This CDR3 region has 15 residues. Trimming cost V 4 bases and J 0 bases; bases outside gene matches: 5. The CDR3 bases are TGCGCCAGCAGCCCCCAGCGGGGAAGCACAGATACGCAGTATTTT. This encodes CASSPQRGSTDTQYF.

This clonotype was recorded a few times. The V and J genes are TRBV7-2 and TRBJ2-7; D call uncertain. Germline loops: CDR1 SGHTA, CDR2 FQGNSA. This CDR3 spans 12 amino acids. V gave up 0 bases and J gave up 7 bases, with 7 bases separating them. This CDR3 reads CASSLALTEQYF. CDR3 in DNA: TGTGCCAGCAGCTTAGCCCTGACAGAGCAGTACTTC.

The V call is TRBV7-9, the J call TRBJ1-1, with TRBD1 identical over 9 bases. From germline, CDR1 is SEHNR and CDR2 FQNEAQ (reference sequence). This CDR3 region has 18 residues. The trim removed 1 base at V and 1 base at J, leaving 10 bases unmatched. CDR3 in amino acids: CASSLGSTGGAENTEAFF. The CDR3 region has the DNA TGTGCCAGCAGCTTAGGTAGTACAGGGGGCGCGGAGAACACTGAAGCTTTCTTT.

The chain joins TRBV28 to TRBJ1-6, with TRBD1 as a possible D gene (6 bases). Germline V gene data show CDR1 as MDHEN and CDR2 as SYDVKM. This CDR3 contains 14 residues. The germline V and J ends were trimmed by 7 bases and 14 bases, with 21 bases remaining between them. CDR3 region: CASKPGGTEFTLHF. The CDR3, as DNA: TGTGCCAGCAAACCGGGGGGCACCGAATTCACCCTCCACTTT.

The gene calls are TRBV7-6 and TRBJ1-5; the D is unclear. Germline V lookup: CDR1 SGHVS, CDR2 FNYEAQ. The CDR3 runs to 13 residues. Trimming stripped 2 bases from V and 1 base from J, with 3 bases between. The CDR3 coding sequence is TGTGCCAGCAGCTTATGGAGCAATCAGCCCCAGCATTTT. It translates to CASSLWSNQPQHF.

CDR3 DNA sequence: TGTGCCAGCAGCTCCGCATTACAGGGAGCGAACACTGAAGCTTTCTTT. This codes for CASSSALQGANTEAFF. The chain couples TRBV7-9 to TRBJ1-1; possible D gene TRBD1, 6 bases. With 4 bases removed from V and 1 base from J, the gap between germline ends came to 16 bases. Germline V gives CDR1 SEHNR, CDR2 FQNEAQ (reference sequence). The CDR3 is made up of 16 amino acids.

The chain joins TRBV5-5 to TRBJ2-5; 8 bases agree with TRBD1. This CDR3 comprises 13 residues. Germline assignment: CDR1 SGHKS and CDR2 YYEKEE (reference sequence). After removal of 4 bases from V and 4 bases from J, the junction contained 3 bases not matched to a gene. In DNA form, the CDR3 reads TGTGCCAGCAGCCAAACAGGGGGAGAGACCCAGTACTTC. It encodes CASSQTGGETQYF.

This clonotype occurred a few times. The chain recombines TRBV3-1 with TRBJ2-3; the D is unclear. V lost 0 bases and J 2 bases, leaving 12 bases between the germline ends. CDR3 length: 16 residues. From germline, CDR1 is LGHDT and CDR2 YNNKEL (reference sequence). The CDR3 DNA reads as TGTGCCAGCAGCCAAGAATCACCACCCCTCACAGATACGCAGTATTTT. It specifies CASSQESPPLTDTQYF.

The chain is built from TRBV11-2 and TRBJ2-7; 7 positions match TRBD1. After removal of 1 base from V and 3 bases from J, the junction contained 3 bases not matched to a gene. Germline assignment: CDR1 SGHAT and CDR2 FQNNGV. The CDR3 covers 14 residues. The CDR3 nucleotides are TGTGCCAGCAGCTTAGTGACAGGGATCTACGAGCAGTACGTC. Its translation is CASSLVTGIYEQYV.

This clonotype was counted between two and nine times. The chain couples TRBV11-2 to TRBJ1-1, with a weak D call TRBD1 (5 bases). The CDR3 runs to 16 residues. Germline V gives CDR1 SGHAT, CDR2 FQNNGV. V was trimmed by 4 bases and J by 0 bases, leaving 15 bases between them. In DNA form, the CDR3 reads TGTGCCAGCAGCTCAATGAAGGGGCCCTTGAACACTGAAGCTTTCTTT. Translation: CASSSMKGPLNTEAFF.